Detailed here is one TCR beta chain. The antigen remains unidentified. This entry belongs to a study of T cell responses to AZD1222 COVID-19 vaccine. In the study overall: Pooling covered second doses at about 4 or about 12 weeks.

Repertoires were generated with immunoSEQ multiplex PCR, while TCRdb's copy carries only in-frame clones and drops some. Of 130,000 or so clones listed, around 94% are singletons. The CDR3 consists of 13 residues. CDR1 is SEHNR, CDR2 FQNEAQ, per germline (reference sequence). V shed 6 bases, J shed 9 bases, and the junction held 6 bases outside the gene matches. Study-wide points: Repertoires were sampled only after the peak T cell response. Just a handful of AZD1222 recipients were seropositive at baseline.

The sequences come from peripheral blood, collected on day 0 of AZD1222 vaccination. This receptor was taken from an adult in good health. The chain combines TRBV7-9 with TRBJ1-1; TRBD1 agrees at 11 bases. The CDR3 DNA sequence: TGTGCCAGCAGTTGGACAGGGGGCAGAAAAGCTTTCTTT. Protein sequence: CASSWTGGRKAFF.